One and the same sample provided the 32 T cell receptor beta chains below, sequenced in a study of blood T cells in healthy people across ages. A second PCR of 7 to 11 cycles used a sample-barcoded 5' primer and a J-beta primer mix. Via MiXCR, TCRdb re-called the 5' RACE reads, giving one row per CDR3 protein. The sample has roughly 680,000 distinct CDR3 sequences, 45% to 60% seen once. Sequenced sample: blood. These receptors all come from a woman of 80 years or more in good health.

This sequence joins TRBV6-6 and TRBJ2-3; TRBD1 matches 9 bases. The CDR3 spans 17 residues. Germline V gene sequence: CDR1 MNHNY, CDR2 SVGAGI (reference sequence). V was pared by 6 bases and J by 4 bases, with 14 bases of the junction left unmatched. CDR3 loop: CASSRDRGSTSADTQYF. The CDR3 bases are TGTGCCAGCAGCCGAGACAGGGGGTCCACTAGCGCAGATACGCAGTATTTT.

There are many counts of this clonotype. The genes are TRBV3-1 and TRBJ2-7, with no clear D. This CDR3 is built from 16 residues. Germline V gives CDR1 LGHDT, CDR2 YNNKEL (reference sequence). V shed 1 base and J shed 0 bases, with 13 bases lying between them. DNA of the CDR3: TGTGCCAGCAGCCAAGTCTTCTTGCGTGGCTCCTACGAGCAGTACTTC. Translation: CASSQVFLRGSYEQYF.

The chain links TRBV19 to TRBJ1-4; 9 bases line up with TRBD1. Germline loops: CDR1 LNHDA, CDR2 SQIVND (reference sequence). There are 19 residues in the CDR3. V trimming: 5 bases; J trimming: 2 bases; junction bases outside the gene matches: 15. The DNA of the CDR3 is TGTGCCAGTAGTCTCCCGGGACAGGGCTTTCTGTCGACTAATGAAAAACTGTTTTTT. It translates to CASSLPGQGFLSTNEKLFF.

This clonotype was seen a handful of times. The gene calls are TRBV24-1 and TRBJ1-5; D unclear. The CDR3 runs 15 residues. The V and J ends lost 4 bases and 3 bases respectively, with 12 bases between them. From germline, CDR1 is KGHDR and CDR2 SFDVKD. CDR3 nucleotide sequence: TGTGCCACCAGTGACCCCACAGCGCCCAATCAGCCCCAGCATTTT. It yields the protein CATSDPTAPNQPQHF.

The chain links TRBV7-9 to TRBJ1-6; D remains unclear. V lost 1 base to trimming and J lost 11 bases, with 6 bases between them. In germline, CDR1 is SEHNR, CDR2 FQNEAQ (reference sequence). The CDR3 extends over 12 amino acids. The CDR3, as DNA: TGTGCCAGCAGCTTAGAGGGAACACCCCTCCACTTT. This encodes CASSLEGTPLHF.

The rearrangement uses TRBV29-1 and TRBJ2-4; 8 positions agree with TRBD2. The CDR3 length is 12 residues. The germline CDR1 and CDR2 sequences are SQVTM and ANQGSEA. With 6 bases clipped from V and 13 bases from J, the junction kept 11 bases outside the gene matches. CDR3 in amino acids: CSVARSGSGQYF. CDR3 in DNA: TGCAGCGTGGCCCGGAGCGGGAGCGGGCAGTACTTC.

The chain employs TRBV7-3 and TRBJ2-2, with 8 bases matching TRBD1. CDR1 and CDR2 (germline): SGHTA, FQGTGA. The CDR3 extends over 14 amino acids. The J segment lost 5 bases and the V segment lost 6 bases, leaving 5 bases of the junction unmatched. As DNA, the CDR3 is TGTGCCAGCAGAACGGACAGGGAGACCGGGGAGCTGTTTTTT. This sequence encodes CASRTDRETGELFF.

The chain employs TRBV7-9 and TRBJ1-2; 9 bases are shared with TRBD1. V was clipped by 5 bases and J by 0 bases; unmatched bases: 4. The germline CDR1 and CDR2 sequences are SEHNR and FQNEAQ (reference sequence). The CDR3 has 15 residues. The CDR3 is CASSATGGANYGYTF. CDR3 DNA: TGTGCCAGCAGCGCGACAGGGGGAGCTAACTATGGCTACACCTTC.

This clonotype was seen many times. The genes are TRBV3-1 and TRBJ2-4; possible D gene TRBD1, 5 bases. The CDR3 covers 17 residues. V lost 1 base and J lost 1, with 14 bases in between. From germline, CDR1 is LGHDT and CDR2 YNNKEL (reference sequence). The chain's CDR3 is CASSQAGNFGAKNIQYF. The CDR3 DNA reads TGTGCCAGCAGCCAAGCAGGGAACTTCGGGGCCAAAAACATTCAGTACTTC.

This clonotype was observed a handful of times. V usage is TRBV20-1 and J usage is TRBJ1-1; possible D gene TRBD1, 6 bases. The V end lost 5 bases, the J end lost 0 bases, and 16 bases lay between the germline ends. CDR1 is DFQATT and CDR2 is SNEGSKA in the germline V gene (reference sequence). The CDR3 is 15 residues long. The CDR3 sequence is CSASQGFLMNTEAFF. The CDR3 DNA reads TGCAGTGCTTCTCAGGGGTTCCTGATGAACACTGAAGCTTTCTTT.

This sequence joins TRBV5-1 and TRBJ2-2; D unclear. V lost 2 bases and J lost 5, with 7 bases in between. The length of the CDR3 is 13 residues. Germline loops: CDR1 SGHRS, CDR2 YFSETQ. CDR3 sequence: CASSFTETGELFF. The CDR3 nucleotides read TGCGCCAGCAGCTTTACGGAGACCGGGGAGCTGTTTTTT.

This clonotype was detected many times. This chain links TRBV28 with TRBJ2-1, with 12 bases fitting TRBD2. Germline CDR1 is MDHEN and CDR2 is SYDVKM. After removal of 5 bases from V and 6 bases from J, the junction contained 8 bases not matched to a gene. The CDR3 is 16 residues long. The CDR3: CASSVTTSGSSNEQFF. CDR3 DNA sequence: TGTGCCAGCAGTGTCACGACTAGCGGGAGCTCCAATGAGCAGTTCTTC.

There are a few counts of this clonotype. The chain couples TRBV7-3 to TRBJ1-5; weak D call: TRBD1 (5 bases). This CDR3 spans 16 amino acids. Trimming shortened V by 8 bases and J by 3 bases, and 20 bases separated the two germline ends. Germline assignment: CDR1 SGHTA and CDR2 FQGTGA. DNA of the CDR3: TGTGCCAGCTGGCAGGGCCCAGAAGATTACAATCAGCCCCAGCATTTT. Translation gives CASWQGPEDYNQPQHF.

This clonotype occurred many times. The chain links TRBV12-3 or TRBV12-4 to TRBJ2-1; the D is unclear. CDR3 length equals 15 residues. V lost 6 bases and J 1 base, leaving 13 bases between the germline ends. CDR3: CASSPHPRSYNEQFF. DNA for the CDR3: TGTGCCAGCAGCCCACATCCGAGATCCTACAATGAGCAGTTCTTC.

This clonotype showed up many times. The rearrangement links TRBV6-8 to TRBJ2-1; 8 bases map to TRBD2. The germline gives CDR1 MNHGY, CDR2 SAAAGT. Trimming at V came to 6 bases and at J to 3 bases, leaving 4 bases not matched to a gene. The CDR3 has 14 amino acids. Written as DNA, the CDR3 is TGTGCCAGCAGCTTACTAGCGGTCTACAATGAGCAGTTCTTC. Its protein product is CASSLLAVYNEQFF.

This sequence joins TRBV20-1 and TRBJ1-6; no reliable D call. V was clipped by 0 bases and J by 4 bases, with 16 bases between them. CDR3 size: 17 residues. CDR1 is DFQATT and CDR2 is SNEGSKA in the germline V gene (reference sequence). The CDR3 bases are TGCAGTGCTAGAGATCAGGAGAGGATCCGATATAATTCACCCCTCCACTTT. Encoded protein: CSARDQERIRYNSPLHF.

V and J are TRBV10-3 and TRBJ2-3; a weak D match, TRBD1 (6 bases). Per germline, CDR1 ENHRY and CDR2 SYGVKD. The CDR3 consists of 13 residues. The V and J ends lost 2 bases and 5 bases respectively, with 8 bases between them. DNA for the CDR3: TGTGCCATCAGTGAGAAGGGGGAAGATACGCAGTATTTT. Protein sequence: CAISEKGEDTQYF.

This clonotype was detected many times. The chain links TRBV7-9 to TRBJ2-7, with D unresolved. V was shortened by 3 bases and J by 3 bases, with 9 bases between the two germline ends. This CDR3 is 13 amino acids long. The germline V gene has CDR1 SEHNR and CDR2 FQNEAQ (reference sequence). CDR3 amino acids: CASSLDPLYEQYF. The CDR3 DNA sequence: TGTGCCAGCAGCTTGGACCCCCTCTACGAGCAGTACTTC.

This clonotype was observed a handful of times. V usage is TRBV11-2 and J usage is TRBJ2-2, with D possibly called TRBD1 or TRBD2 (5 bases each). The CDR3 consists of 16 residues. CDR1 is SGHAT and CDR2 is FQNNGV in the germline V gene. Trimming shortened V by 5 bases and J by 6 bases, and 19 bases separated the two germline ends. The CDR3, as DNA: TGTGCCAGCAGCCCCCTGAGGGCAGGGACCGCCGGGGAGCTGTTTTTT. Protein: CASSPLRAGTAGELFF. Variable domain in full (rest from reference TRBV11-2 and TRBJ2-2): EAGVAQSPRYKIIEKRQSVAFWCNPISGHATLYWYQQILGQGPKLLIQFQNNGVVDDSQLPKDRFSAERLKGVDSTLKIQPAKLEDSAVYLCASSPLRAGTAGELFFGEGSRLTVL.

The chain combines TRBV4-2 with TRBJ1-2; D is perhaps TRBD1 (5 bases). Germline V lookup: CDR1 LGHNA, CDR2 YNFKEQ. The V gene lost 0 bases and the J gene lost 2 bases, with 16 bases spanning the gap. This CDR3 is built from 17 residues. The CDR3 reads CASSQDSQGRGNYGYTF. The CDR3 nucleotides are TGTGCCAGCAGCCAAGACTCGCAGGGAAGGGGAAACTATGGCTACACCTTC.

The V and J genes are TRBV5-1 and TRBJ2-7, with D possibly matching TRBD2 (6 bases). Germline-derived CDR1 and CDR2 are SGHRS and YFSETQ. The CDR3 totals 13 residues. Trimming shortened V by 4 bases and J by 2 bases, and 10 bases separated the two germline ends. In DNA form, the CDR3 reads TGCGCCAGCAGCGGAGGGGCACCCTACGAGCAGTACTTC. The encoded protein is CASSGGAPYEQYF.

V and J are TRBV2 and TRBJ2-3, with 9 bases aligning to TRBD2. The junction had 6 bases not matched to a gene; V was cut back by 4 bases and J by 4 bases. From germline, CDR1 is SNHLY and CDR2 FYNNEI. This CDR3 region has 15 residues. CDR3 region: CASSAQTSGADTQYF. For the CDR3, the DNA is TGTGCCAGCAGTGCTCAGACTAGCGGCGCAGATACGCAGTATTTT.

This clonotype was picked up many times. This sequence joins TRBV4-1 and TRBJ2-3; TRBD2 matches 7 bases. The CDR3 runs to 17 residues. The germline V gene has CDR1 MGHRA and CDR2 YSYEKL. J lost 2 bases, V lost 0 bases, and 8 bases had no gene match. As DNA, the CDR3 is TGCGCCAGCAGCCAAGATTGGGGAGGGAGGCACACAGATACGCAGTATTTT. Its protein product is CASSQDWGGRHTDTQYF.

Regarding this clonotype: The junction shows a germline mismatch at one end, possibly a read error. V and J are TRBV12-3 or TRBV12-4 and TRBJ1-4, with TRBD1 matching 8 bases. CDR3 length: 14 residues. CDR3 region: CANSPGQGGEKLFF. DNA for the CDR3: TGTGCCAACAGTCCTGGACAGGGAGGGGAAAAACTGTTTTTT.

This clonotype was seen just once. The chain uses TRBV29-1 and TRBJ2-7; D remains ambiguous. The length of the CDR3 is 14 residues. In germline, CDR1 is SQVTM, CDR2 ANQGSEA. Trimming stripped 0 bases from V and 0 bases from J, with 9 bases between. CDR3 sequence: CSVEDSMDSYEQYF. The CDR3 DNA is TGCAGCGTTGAAGACAGCATGGACTCCTACGAGCAGTACTTC.

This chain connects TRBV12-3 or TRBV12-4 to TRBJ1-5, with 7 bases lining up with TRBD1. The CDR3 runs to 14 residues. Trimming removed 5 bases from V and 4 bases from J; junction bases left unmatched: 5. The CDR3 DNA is TGTGCCAGCAGTCAGGGACAGCAAAATCAGCCCCAGCATTTT. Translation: CASSQGQQNQPQHF.

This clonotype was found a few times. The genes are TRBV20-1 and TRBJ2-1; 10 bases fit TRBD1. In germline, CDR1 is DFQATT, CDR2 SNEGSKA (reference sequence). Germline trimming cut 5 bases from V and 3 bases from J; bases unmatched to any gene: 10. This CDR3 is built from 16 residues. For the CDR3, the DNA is TGCAGTGCTCCCCGGAACCGGGACAGGGGCTACAATGAGCAGTTCTTC. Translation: CSAPRNRDRGYNEQFF.

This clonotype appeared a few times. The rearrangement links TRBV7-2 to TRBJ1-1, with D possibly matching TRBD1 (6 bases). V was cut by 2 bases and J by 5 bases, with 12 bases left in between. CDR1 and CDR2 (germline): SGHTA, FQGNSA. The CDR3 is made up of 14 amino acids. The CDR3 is CASSLQGTGTEAFF. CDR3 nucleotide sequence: TGTGCCAGCAGCTTACAGGGGACGGGGACTGAAGCTTTCTTT.

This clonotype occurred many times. In DNA, the CDR3 is TGCAGTGCTAGAGATCAACTAGCGGGCAACAATGAGCAGTTCTTC. Its translation is CSARDQLAGNNEQFF. This chain connects TRBV20-1 to TRBJ2-1, with 9 bases matching TRBD2. The CDR3 has 15 amino acids. Germline CDR1 reads DFQATT; CDR2 reads SNEGSKA (reference sequence). J lost 5 bases, V lost 0 bases, and 5 bases had no gene match.

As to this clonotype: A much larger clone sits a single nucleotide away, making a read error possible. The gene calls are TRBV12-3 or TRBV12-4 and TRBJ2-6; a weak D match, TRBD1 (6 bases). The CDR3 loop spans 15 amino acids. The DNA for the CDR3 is TGTGCCAGCAGTACAGGGTCCTCTGGGACCAACGTCCTGACTTTC. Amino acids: CASSTGSSGTNVLTF.

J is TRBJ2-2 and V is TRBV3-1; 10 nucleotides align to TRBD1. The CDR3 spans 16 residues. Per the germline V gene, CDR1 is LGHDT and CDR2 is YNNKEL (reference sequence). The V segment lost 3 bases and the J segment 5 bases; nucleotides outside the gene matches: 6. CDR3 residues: CASSQVRDRGTGELFF. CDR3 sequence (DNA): TGTGCCAGCAGCCAGGTCCGGGACAGGGGTACCGGGGAGCTGTTTTTT.

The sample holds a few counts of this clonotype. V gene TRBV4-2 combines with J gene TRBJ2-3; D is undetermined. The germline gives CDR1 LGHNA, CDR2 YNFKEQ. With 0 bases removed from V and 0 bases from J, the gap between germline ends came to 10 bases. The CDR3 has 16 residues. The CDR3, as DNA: TGTGCCAGCAGCCAAGATGAGGCCAGAAGCACAGATACGCAGTATTTT. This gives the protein CASSQDEARSTDTQYF.